This TCR beta chain was found in a study of CD8 T cells in ankylosing spondylitis. Study outcomes and limitations: Ankylosing spondylitis blood seemed to carry a telltale TCR beta motif made of several highly homologous variants. Disease-linked clones were found to be CD8+ and relatively rare in peripheral blood. Both synovial fluid and blood in reactive arthritis had previously been reported to carry some motif variants. Significantly higher representation of disease-linked clones was reported for matched ankylosing spondylitis synovial fluid.

Making the TCR beta libraries involved quantitative 5'-RACE with molecular barcodes. TCRdb reprocessed the 5' RACE reads with MiXCR, giving one entry per CDR3 protein. The profile shows fewer than 400,000 distinct CDR3 sequences, around 7.6% of them singletons. Trimming shortened V by 5 bases and J by 4 bases, and 9 bases separated the two germline ends. There are 12 residues in the CDR3. A note on this clonotype: The antigen remains undetermined.

The chain joins TRBV12-3 or TRBV12-4 to TRBJ2-7; maybe TRBD2 (5 bases). The receptor's source is a male donor with ankylosing spondylitis. Material for sequencing was blood, either unsorted or a sorted T cell fraction (not recorded which). CDR3 in amino acids: CASSHSVYEQYF. CDR3 in DNA: TGTGCCAGCAGTCATAGCGTATACGAGCAGTACTTC.